This T cell receptor beta chain is from a study of OX40 agonist ivuxolimab in advanced cancers. This table comes from immunoSEQ multiplex PCR, and its TCRdb copy is limited to in-frame clones, with some not included. The table records more than 60,000 clones, 89% of them present only once. This TCR came from an adult with an advanced solid tumor such as melanoma, head and neck, liver or kidney cancer. This specimen was CD4+ or CD8+ T cells sorted from blood, taken in a trial of the OX40 agonist ivuxolimab.

CDR3 protein: CASSETSTDTQYF. CDR3 nucleotide sequence: TGTGCCAGCAGCGAGACTAGCACAGATACGCAGTATTTT. V is TRBV9 and J is TRBJ2-3; D uncertain. Germline lookup yields CDR1 SGDLS and CDR2 YYNGEE. There are 13 residues in the CDR3. Between the trimmed V and J ends, which lost 3 bases and 0 bases, there was a span of 5 bases.